This T cell receptor (beta chain) was identified during a study of blood T cell repertoires in COVID-19. Study at large: From the United States, Italy and Spain came samples of acute and convalescent COVID-19. The analysed material was cDNA or gDNA that came from T cells, B-cell-depleted T cells, or PBMCs.

In the original analysis: Reference gene primer amplification yielded estimated nucleated cell counts. TCRdb keeps only in-frame clones here, not all; method: immunoSEQ multiplex PCR. The DNA was the basis for D and trimming; V, J and clone size are from that table. Of 100,000 to 150,000 clones listed, about 85% are singletons. J was trimmed by 0 bases and V by 5 bases; bases with no gene match: 4. Germline lookup yields CDR1 PRHDT and CDR2 FYEKMQ (reference sequence). This CDR3 has 15 residues. This receptor was taken from a woman older than 75 with acute or convalescent COVID-19. This chain uses TRBV13 with TRBJ1-1, with 9 bases that match TRBD1. The specimen was peripheral blood. This CDR3 is CASSRTGAVNTEAFF. DNA for the CDR3: TGTGCCAGCAGCCGGACAGGGGCGGTGAACACTGAAGCTTTCTTT.